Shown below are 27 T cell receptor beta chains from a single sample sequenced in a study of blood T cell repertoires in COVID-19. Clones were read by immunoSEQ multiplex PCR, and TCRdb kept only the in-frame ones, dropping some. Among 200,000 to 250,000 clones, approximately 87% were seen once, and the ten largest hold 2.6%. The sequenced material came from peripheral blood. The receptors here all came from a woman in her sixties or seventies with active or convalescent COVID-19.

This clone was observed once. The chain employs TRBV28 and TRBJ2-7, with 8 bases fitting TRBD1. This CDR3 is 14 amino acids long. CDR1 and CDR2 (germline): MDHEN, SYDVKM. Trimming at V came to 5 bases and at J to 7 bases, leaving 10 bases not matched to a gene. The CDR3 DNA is TGTGCCAGCAGTCGTCAGGGGGCCCTCTTGGAGCAGTACTTC. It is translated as CASSRQGALLEQYF.

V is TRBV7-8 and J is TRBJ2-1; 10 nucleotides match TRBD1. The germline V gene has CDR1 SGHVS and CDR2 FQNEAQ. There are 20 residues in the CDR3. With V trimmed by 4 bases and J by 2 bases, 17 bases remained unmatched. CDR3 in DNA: TGTGCCAGCAGCTGGGACCACCGGGACAGGGGCCTTAGAGCCTACAATGAGCAGTTCTTC. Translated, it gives CASSWDHRDRGLRAYNEQFF. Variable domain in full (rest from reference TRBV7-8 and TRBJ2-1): GAGVSQSPRYKVAKRGQDVALRCDPISGHVSLFWYQQALGQGPEFLTYFQNEAQLDKSGLPSDRFFAERPEGSVSTLKIQRTQQEDSAVYLCASSWDHRDRGLRAYNEQFFGPGTRLTVL.

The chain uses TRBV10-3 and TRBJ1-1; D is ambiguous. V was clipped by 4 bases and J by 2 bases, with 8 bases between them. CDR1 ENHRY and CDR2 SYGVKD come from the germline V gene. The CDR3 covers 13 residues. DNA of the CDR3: TGTGCCATCAGTGGACCAGGTAACACTGAAGCTTTCTTT. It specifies CAISGPGNTEAFF.

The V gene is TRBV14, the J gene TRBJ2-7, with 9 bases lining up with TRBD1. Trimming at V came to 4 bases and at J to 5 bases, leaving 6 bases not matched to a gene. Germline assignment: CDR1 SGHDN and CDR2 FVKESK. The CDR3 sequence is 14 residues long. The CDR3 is CASSLRDRVHEQYF. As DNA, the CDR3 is TGTGCCAGCAGCCTCCGGGACAGGGTACACGAGCAGTACTTC. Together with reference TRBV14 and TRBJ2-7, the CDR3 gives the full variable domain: EAGVTQFPSHSVIEKGQTVTLRCDPISGHDNLYWYRRVMGKEIKFLLHFVKESKQDESGMPNNRFLAERTGGTYSTLKVQPAELEDSGVYFCASSLRDRVHEQYFGPGTRLTVT.

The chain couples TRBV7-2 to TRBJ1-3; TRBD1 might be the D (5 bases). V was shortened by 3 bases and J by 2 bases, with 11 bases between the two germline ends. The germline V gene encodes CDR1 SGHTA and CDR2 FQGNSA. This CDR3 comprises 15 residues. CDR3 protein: CASSLSGHPGNTIYF. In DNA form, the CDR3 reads TGTGCCAGCAGCTTGAGTGGACACCCTGGAAACACCATATATTTT.

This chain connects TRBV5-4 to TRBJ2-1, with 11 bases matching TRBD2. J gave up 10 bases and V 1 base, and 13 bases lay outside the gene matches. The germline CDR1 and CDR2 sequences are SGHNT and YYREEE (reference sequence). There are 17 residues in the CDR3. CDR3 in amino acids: CASSLNPGTSGSGEQFF. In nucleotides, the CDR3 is TGTGCCAGCAGCTTGAACCCCGGGACTAGCGGTAGCGGGGAGCAGTTCTTC.

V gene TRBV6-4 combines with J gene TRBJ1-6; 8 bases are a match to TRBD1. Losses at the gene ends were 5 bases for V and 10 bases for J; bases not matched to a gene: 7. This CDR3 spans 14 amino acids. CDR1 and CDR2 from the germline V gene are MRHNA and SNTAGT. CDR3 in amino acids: CASSPDRGRSPLHF. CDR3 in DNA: TGTGCCAGCAGTCCCGACAGGGGACGCTCACCCCTCCACTTT.

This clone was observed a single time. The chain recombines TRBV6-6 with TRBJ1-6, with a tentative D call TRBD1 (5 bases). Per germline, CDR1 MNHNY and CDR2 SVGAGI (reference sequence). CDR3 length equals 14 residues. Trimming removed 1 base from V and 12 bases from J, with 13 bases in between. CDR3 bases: TGTGCCAGCAGTTACTTGGGGACTTTTGGACCCCTCCACTTT. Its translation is CASSYLGTFGPLHF.

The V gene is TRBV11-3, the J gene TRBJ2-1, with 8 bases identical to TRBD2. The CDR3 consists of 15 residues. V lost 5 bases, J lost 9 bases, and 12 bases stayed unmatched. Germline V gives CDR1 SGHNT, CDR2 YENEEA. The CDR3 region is CASSTGAGGTGEQFF. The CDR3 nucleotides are TGTGCCAGCAGCACCGGGGCGGGAGGCACTGGTGAGCAGTTCTTC. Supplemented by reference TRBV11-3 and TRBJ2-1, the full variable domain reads EAGVVQSPRYKIIEKKQPVAFWCNPISGHNTLYWYLQNLGQGPELLIRYENEEAVDDSQLPKDRFSAERLKGVDSTLKIQPAELGDSAVYLCASSTGAGGTGEQFFGPGTRLTVL.

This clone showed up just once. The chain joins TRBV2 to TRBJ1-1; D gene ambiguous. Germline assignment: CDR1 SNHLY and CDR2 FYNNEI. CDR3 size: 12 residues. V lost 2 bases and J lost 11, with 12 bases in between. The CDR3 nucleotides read TGTGCCAGCAGTGAATTAGCGGTGAGCGCTTTCTTT. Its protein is CASSELAVSAFF. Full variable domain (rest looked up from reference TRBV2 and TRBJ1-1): EPEVTQTPSHQVTQMGQEVILRCVPISNHLYFYWYRQILGQKVEFLVSFYNNEISEKSEIFDDQFSVERPDGSNFTLKIRSTKLEDSAMYFCASSELAVSAFFGQGTRLTVV.

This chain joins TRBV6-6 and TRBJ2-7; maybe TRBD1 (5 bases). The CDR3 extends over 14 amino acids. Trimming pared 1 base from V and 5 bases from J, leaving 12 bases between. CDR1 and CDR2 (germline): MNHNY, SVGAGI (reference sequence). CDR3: CASSYFQGMDEQYF. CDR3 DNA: TGTGCCAGCAGTTACTTTCAGGGAATGGACGAGCAGTACTTC.

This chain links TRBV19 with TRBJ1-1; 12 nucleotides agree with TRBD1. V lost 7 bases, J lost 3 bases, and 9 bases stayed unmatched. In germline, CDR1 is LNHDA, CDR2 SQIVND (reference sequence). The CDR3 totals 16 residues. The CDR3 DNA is TGTGCCAGTAAGATCCGGGACAGGGGGCGGGACACTGAAGCTTTCTTT. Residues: CASKIRDRGRDTEAFF. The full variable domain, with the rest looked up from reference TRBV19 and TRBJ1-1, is DGGITQSPKYLFRKEGQNVTLSCEQNLNHDAMYWYRQDPGQGLRLIYYSQIVNDFQKGDIAEGYSVSREKKESFPLTVTSAQKNPTAFYLCASKIRDRGRDTEAFFGQGTRLTVV.

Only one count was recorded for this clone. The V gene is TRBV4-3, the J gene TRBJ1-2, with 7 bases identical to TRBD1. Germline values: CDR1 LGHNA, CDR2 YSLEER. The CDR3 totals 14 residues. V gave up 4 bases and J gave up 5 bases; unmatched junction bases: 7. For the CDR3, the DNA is TGCGCCAGCAGCCCAGGCACAGGGGCTTATGGCTACACCTTC. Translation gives CASSPGTGAYGYTF.

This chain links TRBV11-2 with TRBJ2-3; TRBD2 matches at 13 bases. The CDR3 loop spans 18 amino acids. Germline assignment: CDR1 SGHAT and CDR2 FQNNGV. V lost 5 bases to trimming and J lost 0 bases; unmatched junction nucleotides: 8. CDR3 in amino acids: CASSDGTSGAYSTDTQYF. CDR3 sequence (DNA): TGTGCCAGCAGCGACGGGACTAGCGGGGCGTATAGCACAGATACGCAGTATTTT.

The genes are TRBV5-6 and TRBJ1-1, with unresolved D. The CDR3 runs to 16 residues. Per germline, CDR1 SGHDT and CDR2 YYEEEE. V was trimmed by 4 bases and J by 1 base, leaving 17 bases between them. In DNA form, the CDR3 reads TGTGCCAGCAGCCTCTATGCTGGCGGCCGGAACACTGAAGCTTTCTTT. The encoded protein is CASSLYAGGRNTEAFF.

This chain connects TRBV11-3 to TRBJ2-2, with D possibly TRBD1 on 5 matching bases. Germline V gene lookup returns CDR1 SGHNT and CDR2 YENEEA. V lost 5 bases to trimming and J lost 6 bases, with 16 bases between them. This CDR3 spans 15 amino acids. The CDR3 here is CASSQGGRDAGELFF. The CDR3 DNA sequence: TGTGCCAGCAGCCAAGGCGGCAGGGATGCCGGGGAGCTGTTTTTT.

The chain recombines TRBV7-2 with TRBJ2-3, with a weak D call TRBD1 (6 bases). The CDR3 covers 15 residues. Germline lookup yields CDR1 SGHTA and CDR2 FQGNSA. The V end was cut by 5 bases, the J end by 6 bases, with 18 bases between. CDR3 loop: CASSPGVRTADTQYF. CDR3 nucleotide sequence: TGTGCCAGCAGCCCCGGTGTGAGGACAGCCGATACGCAGTATTTT.

The CDR3 here is CASSPGLDSPLHF. The CDR3 nucleotides are TGTGCCAGTAGTCCCGGTCTCGATTCACCCCTCCACTTT. V usage is TRBV19 and J usage is TRBJ1-6; no reliable D call. V was pared by 5 bases and J by 8 bases, with 10 bases between. The CDR3 spans 13 residues. Germline values: CDR1 LNHDA, CDR2 SQIVND (reference sequence). The full variable domain, rest sourced from reference TRBV19 and TRBJ1-6, is DGGITQSPKYLFRKEGQNVTLSCEQNLNHDAMYWYRQDPGQGLRLIYYSQIVNDFQKGDIAEGYSVSREKKESFPLTVTSAQKNPTAFYLCASSPGLDSPLHFGNGTRLTVT.

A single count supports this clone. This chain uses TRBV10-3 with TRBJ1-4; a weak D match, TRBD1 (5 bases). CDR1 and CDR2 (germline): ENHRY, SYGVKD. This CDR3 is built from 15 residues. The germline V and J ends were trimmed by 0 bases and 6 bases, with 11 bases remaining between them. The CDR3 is CAISESTKGDEKLFF. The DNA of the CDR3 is TGTGCCATCAGTGAGTCGACAAAAGGGGATGAAAAACTGTTTTTT.

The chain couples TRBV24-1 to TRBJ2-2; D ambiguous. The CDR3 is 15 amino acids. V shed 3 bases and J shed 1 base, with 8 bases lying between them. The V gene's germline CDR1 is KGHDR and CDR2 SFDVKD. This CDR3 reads CATSDVQRNTGELFF. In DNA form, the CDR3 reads TGTGCCACCAGTGATGTTCAGCGGAACACCGGGGAGCTGTTTTTT.

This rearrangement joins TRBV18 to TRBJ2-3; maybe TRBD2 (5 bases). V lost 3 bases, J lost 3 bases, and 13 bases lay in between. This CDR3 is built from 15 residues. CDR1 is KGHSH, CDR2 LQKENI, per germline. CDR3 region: CASSPLGGLTDTQYF. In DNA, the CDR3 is TGTGCCAGCTCACCGCTAGGCGGACTTACAGATACGCAGTATTTT.

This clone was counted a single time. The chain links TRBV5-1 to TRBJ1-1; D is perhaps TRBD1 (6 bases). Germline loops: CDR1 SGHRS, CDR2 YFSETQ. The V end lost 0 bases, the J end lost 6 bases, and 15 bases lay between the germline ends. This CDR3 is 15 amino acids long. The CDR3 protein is CASSLGPRGWSEAFF. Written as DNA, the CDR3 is TGCGCCAGCAGCTTGGGGCCCAGGGGCTGGTCTGAAGCTTTCTTT. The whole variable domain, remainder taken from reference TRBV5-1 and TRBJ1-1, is KAGVTQTPRYLIKTRGQQVTLSCSPISGHRSVSWYQQTPGQGLQFLFEYFSETQRNKGNFPGRFSGRQFSNSRSEMNVSTLELGDSALYLCASSLGPRGWSEAFFGQGTRLTVV.

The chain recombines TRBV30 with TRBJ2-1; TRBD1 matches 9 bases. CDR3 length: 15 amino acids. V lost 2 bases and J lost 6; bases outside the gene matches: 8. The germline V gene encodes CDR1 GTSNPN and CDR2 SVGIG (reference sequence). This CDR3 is CAWSRGTGNFNEQFF. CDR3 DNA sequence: TGTGCCTGGAGTAGGGGGACAGGGAATTTCAATGAGCAGTTCTTC. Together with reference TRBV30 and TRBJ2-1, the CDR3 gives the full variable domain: SQTIHQWPATLVQPVGSPLSLECTVEGTSNPNLYWYRQAAGRGLQLLFYSVGIGQISSEVPQNLSASRPQDRQFILSSKKLLLSDSGFYLCAWSRGTGNFNEQFFGPGTRLTVL.

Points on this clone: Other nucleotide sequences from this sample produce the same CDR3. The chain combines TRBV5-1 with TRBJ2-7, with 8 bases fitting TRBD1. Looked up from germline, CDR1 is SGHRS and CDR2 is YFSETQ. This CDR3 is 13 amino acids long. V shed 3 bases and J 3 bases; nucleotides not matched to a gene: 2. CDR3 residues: CASSSGQGYEQYF. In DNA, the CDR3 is TGCGCCAGCAGCTCCGGACAGGGCTACGAGCAGTACTTC.

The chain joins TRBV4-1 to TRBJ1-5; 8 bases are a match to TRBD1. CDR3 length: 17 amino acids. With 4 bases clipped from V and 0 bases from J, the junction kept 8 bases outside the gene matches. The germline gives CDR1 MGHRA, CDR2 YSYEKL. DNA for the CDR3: TGCGCCAGCAGCCCTTCCCAGGGGGCTTATAGCAATCAGCCCCAGCATTTT. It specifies CASSPSQGAYSNQPQHF.

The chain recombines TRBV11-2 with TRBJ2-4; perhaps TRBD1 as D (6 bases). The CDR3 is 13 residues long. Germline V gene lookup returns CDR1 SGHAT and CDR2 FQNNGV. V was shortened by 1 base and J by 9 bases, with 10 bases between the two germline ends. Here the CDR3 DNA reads TGTGCCAGCAGCTTAGCAGGGGCCGTCATTCAGTACTTC. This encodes CASSLAGAVIQYF.

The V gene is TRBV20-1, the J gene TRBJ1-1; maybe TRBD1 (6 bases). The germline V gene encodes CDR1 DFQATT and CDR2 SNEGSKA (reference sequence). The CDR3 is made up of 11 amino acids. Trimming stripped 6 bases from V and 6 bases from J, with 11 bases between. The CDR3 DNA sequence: TGCAGTGCAAACAGGGTGTCTGAAGCTTTCTTT. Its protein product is CSANRVSEAFF.